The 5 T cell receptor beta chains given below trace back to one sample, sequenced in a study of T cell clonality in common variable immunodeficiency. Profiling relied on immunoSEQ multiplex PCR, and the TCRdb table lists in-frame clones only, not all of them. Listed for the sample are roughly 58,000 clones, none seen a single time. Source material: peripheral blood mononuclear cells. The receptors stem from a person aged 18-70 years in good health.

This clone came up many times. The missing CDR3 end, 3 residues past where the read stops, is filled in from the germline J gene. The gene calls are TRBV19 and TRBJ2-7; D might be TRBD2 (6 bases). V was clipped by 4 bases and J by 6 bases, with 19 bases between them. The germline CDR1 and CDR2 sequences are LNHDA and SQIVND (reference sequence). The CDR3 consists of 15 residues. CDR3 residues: CASSTASDRRTEQYF. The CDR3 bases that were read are TGTGCCAGTAGTACGGCTAGCGACAGAAGGACCGAG.

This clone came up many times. The CDR3 loop reads CASSFSGTYNEQFF. The covered CDR3 bases are TGTGCCAGTAGTTTCTCCGGGACTTACAATGAG. The chain joins TRBV19 to TRBJ2-1, with D possibly TRBD2 on 6 matching bases. The missing CDR3 end, 3 residues past where the read stops, is filled in from the germline J gene. Germline V gene sequence: CDR1 LNHDA, CDR2 SQIVND (reference sequence). Trimming took 5 bases from V and 4 from J, leaving 12 bases between them. This CDR3 contains 14 residues.

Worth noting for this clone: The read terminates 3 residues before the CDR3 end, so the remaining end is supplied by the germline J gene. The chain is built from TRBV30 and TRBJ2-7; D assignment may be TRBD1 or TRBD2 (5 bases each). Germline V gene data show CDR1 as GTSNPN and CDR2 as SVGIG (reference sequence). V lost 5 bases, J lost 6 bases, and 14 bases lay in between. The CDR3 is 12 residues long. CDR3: CAWSNRRPEQYF. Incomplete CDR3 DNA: TGTGCCTGGTCTAACAGGAGGCCCGAG.

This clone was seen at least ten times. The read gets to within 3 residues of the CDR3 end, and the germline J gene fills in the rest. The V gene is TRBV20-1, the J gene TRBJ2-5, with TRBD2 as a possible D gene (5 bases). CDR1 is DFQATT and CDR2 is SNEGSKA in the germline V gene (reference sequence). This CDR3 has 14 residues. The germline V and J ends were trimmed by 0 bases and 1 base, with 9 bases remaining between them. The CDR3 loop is CSARDGVTQETQYF. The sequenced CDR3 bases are TGCAGTGCTAGAGACGGGGTTACCCAAGAGACC.

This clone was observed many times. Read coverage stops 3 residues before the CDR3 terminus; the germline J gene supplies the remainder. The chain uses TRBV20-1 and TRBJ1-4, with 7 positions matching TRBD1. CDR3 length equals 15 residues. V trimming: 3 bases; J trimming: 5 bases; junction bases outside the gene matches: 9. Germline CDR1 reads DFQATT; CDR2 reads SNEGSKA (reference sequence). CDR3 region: CSARVPGQINEKLFF. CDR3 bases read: TGCAGTGCTAGGGTACCGGGACAGATAAATGAAAAA.